This TCR beta chain was documented in a study of blood T cell repertoires in COVID-19. Study-wide context: The origin of the acute and convalescent COVID-19 samples was the United States, Italy and Spain.

Original analysis: Estimation of nucleated cell counts relied on the amplification of reference gene primers. Data came from immunoSEQ multiplex PCR; TCRdb stores just in-frame clones and leaves some out. For V, J and clone size, that table is used; D and trimming come from the DNA. The profile covers about 190,000 clones, with around four fifths appearing a single time and about an eighth taken by the ten largest. The sequenced sample consisted of peripheral blood. The receptor was derived from a man in his thirties or forties with active or convalescent COVID-19.

The CDR3 spells CASTSGTGNYNEQFF. As DNA, the CDR3 is TGTGCCAGCACCTCCGGGACAGGTAACTACAATGAGCAGTTCTTC. The V call is TRBV28, the J call TRBJ2-1; 8 positions match TRBD1. Germline assignment: CDR1 MDHEN and CDR2 SYDVKM. V shed 7 bases and J 3 bases; nucleotides not matched to a gene: 8. This CDR3 contains 15 residues.